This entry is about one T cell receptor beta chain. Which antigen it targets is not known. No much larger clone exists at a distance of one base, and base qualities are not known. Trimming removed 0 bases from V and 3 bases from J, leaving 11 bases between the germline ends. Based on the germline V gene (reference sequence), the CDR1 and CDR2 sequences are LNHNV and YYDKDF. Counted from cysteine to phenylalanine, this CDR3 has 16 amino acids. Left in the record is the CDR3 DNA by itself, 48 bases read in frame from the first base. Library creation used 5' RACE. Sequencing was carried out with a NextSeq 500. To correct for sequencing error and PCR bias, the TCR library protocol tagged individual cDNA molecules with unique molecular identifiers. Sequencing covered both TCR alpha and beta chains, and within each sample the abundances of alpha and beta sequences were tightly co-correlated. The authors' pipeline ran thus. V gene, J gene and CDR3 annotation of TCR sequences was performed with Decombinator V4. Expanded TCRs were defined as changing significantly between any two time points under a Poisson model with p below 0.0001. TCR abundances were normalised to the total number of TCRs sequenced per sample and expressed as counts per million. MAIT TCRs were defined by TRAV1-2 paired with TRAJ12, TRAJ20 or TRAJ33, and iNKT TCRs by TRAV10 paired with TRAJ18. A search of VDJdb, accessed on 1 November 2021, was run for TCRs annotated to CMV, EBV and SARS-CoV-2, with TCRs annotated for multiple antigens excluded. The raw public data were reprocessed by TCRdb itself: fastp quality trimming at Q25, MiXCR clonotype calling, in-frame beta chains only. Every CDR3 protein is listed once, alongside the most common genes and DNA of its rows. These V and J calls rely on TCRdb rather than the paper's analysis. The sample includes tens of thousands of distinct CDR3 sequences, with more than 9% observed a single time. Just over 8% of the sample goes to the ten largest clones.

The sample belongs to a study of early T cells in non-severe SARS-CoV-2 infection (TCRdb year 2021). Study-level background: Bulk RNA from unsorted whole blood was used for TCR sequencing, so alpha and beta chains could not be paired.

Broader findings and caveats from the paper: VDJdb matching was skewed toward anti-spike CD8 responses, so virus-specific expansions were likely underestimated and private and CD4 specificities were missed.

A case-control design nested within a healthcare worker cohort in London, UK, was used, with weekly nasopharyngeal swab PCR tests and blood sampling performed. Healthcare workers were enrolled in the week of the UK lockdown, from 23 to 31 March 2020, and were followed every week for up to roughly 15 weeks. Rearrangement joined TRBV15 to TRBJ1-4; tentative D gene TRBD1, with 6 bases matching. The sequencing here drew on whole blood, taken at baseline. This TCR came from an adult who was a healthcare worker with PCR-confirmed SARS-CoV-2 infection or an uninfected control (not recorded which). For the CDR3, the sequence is CATSRDRGAANEKLFF. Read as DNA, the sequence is TGTGCCACCAGCAGAGATCGGGGGGCGGCTAATGAAAAACTGTTTTTT.